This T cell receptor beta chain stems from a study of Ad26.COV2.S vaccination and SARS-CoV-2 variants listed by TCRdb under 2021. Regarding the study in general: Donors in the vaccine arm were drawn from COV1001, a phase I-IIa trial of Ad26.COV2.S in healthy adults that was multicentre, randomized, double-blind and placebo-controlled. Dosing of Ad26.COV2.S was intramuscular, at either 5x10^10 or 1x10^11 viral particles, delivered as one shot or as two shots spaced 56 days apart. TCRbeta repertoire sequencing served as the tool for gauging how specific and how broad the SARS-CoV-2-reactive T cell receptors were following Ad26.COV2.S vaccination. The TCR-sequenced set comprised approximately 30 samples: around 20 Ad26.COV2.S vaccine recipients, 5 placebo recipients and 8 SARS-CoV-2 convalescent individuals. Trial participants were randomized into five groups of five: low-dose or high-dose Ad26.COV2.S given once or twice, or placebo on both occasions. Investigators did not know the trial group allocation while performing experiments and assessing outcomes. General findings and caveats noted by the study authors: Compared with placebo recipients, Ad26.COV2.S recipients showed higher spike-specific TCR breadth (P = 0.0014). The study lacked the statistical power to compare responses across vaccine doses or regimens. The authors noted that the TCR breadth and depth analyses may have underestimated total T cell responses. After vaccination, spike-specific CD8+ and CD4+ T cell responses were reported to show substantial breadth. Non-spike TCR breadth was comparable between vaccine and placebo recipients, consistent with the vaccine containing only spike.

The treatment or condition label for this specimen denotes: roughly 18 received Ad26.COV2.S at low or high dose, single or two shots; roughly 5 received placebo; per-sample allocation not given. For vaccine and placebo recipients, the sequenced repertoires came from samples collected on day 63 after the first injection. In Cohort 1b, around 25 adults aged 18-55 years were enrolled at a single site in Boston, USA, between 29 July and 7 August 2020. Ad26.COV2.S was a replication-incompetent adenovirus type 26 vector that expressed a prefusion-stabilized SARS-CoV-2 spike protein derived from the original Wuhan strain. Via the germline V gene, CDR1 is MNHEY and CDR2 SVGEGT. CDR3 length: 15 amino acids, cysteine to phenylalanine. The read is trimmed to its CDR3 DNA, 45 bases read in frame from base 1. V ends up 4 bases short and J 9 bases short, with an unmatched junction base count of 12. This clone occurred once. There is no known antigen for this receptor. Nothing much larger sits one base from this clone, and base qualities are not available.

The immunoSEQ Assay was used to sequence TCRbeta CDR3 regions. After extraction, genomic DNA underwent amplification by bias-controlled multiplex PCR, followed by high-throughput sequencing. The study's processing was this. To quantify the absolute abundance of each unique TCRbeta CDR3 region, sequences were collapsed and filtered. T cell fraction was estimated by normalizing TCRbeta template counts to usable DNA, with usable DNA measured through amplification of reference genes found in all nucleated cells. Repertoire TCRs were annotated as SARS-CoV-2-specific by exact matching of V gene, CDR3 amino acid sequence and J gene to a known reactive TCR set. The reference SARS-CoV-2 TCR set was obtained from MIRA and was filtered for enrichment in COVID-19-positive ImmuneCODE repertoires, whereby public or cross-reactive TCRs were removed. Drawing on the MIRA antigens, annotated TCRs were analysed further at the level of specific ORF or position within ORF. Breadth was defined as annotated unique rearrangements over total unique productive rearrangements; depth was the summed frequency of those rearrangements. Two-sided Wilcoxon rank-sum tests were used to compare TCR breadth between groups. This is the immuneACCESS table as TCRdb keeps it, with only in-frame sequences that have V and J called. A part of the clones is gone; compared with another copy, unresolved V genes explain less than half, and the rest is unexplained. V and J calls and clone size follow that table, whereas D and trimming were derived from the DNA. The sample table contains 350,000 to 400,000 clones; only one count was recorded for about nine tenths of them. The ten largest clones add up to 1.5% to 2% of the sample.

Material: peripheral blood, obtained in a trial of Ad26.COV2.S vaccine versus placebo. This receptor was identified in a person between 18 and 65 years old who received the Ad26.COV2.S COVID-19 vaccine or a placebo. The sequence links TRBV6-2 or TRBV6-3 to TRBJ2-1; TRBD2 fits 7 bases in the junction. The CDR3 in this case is CASSSGSAGAAEQFF. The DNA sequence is TGTGCCAGCAGTTCCGGTTCGGCGGGAGCGGCTGAGCAGTTCTTC.